This T cell receptor (beta chain) was observed in a study of shared clonotypes between healthy human individuals. The germline V gene has CDR1 MNHNS and CDR2 SASEGT. The V and J ends lost 7 bases and 0 bases respectively, with 12 bases between them. There are 15 residues in the CDR3. This clone was detected ten times or more. Some clones are missing from TCRdb's copy, which holds only in-frame ones; the method was immunoSEQ multiplex PCR. The sample consists of around 200,000 clones, approximately 70% of them appearing once. The V gene is TRBV6-1, the J gene TRBJ1-4; D may be TRBD1 (6 bases). This clonotype was obtained from a man younger than 45 in good health. Sequenced sample: memory CD4+ T cells sorted from blood. The subset here: CD45RA-negative fraction. The CDR3: CASKNNRATNEKLFF. CDR3 nucleotide sequence: TGTGCCAGCAAAAACAACAGGGCAACTAATGAAAAACTGTTTTTT.